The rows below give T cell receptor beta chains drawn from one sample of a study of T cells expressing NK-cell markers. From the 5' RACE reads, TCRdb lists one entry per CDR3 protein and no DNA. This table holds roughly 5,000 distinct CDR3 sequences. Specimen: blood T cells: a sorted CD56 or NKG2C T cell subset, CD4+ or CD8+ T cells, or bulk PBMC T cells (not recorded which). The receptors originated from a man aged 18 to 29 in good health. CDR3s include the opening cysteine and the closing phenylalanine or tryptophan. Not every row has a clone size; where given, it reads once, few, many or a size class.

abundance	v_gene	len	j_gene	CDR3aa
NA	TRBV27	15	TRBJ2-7	CASSLSFNGLYEQYF
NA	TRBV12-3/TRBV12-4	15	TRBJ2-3	CASSTGTSDTDTQYF
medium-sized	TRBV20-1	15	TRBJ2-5	CSATKDNRGPETQYF
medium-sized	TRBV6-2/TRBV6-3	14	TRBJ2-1	CASSRGTSSYEQFF
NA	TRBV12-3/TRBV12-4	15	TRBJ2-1	CASSPQAVSYNEQFF
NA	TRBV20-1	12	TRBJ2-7	CSARDRFYEQYF
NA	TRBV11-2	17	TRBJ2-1	CASSSWPGGSSYNEQFF
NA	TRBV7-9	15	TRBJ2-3	CASSVTGGSTDTQYF
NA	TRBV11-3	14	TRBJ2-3	CASSLVSLTDTQYF
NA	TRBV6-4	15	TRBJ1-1	CASSETEGDGTEAFF
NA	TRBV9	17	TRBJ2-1	CASSVEGGGRGGNEQFF
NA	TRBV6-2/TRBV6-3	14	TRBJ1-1	CASSRSTEVTEAFF
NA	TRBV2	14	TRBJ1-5	CASSAVNSNQPQHF
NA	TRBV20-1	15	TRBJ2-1	CSANPGLSTYNEQFF
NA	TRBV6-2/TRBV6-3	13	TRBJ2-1	CASSSGTINEQFF
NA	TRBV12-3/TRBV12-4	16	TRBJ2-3	CASSRSSGRHTDTQYF
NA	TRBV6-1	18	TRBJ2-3	CASSEASGTGSLGGTQYF
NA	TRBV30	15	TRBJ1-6	CAWSFTGNYNSPLHF
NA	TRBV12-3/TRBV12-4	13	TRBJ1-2	CASRLGGSYGYTF
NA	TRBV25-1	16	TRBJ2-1	CASSAIGLRVYNEQFF